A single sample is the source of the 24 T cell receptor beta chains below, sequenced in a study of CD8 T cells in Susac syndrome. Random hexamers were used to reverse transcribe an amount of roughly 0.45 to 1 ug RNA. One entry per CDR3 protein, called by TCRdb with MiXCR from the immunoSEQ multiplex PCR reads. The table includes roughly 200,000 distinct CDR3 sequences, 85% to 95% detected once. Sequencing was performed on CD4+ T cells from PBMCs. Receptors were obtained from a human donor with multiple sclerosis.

The CDR3: CAWTVTGGRDRLAGRFF. The DNA for the CDR3 is TGTGCCTGGACCGTTACCGGGGGCCGGGACAGGTTGGCGGGGAGATTCTTT. This chain uses TRBV30 with TRBJ1-1, with 8 bases fitting TRBD1. CDR1 GTSNPN and CDR2 SVGIG come from the germline V gene (reference sequence). The V and J ends lost 4 bases and 14 bases, in that order; junction bases with no gene match: 27. The CDR3 totals 17 residues.

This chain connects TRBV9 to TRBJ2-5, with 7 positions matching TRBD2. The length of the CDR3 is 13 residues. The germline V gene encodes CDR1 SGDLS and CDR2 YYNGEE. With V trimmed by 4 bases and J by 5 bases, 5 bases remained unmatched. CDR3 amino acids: CASSSYGGETQYF. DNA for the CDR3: TGTGCCAGCAGCTCCTACGGGGGGGAGACCCAGTACTTC.

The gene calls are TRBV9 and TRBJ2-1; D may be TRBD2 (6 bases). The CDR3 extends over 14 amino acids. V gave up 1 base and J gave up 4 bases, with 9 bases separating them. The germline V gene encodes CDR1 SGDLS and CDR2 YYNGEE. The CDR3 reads CASSVLGGYNEQFF. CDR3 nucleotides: TGTGCCAGCAGCGTACTGGGAGGTTACAATGAGCAGTTCTTC.

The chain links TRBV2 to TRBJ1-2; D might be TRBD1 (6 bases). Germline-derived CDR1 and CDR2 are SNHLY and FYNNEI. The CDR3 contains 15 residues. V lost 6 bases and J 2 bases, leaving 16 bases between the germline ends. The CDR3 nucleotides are TGTGCCAGCAGCATGAACAGGGAAGCGAACTATGGCTACACCTTC. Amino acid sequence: CASSMNREANYGYTF.

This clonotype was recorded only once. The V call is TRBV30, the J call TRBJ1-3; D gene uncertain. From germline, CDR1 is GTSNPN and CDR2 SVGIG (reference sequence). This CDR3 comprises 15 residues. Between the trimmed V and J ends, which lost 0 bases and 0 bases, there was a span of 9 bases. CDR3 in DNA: TGTGCCTGGAGTGTCGGGCTCTTCTCTGGAAACACCATATATTTT. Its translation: CAWSVGLFSGNTIYF.

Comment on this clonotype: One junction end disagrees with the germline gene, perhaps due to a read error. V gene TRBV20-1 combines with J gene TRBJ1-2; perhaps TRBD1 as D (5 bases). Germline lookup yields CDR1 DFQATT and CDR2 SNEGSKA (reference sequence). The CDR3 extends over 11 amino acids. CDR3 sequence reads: CSARDTGVESF. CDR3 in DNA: TGCAGTGCTAGGGACACTGGCGTCGAGAGCTTC.

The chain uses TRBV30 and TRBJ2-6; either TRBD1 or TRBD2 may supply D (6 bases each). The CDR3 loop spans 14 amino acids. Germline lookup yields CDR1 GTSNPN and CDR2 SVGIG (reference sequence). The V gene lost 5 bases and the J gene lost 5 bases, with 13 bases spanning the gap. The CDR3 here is CAWQRGGRANVLTF. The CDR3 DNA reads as TGTGCCTGGCAACGAGGGGGGAGGGCCAACGTCCTGACTTTC.

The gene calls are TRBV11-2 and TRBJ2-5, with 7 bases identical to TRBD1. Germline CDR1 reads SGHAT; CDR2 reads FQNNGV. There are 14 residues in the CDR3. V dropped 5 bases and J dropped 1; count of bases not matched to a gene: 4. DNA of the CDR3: TGTGCCAGCAGCCCAGACAGGGTCCAAGAGACCCAGTACTTC. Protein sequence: CASSPDRVQETQYF.

The CDR3: CAWGLQTAGYF. Written as DNA, the CDR3 is TGTGCCTGGGGGTTACAGACAGCCGGGTACTTC. V gene TRBV30 combines with J gene TRBJ2-7; TRBD1 is a possible D gene (5 bases). Germline values: CDR1 GTSNPN, CDR2 SVGIG (reference sequence). This CDR3 contains 11 residues. Trimming removed 5 bases from V and 12 bases from J, with 17 bases in between.

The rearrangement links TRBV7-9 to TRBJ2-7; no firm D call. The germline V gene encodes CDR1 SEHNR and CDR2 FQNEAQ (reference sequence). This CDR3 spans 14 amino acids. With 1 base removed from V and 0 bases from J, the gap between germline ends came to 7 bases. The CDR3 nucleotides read TGTGCCAGCAGCTTAGTCGACTTCTCCTACGAGCAGTACTTC. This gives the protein CASSLVDFSYEQYF.

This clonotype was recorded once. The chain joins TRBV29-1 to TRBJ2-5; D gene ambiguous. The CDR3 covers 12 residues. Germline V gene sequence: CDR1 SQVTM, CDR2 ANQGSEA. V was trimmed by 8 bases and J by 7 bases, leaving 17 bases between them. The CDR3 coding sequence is TGCAGCCTTGGCACACCTCGAGGGACCCAGTACTTC. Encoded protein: CSLGTPRGTQYF. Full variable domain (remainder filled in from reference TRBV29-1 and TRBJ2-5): SAVISQKPSRDICQRGTSLTIQCQVDSQVTMMFWYRQQPGQSLTLIATANQGSEATYESGFVIDKFPISRPNLTFSTLTVSNMSPEDSSIYLCSLGTPRGTQYFGPGTRLLVL.

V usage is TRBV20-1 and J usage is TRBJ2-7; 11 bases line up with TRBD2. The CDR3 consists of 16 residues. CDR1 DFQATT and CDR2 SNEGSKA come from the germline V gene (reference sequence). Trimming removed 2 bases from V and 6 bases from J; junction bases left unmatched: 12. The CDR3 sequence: CSARRSGGAGAFEQYV. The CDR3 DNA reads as TGCAGTGCTAGACGTAGCGGGGGGGCCGGAGCTTTCGAGCAGTACGTC.

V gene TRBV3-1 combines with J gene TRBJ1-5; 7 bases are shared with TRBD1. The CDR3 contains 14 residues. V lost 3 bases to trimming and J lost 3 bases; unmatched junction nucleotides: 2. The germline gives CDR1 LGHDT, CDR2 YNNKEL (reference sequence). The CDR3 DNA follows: TGTGCCAGCAGCCACAGGGGGGCCAATCAGCCCCAGCATTTT. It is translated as CASSHRGANQPQHF.

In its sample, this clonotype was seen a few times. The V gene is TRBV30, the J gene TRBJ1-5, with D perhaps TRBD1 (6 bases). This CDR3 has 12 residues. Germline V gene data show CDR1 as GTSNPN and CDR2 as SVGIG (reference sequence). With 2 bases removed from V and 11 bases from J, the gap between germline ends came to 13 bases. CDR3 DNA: TGTGCCTGGAGTCCCGGGGGCAAGGCCCAGCATTTT. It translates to CAWSPGGKAQHF. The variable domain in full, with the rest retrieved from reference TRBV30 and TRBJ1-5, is SQTIHQWPATLVQPVGSPLSLECTVEGTSNPNLYWYRQAAGRGLQLLFYSVGIGQISSEVPQNLSASRPQDRQFILSSKKLLLSDSGFYLCAWSPGGKAQHFGDGTRLSIL.

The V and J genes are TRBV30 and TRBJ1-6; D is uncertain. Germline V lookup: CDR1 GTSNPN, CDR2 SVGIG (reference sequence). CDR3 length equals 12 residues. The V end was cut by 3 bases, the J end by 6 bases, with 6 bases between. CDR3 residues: CAWRLRNSPLHF. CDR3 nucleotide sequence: TGTGCCTGGAGATTACGTAATTCACCCCTCCACTTT.

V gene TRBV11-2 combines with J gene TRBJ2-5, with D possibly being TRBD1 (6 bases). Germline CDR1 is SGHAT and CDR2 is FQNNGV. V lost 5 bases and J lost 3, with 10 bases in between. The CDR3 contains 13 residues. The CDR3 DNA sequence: TGTGCCAGCAGCCGGACAGCCAAAGAGACCCAGTACTTC. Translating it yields CASSRTAKETQYF.

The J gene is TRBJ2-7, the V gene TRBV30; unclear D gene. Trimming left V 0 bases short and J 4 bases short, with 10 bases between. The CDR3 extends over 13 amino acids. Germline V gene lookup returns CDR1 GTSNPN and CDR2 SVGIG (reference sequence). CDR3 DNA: TGTGCCTGGAGTGTACCAAGCCCGTACGAGCAGTACTTC. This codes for CAWSVPSPYEQYF.

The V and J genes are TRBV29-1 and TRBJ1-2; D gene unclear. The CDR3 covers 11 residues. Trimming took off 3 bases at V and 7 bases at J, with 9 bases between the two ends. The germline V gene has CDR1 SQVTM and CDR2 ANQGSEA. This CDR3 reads CSVEAGSGYTF. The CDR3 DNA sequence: TGCAGCGTTGAGGCGGGCTCTGGCTACACCTTC. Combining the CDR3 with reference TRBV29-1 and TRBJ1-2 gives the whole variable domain SAVISQKPSRDICQRGTSLTIQCQVDSQVTMMFWYRQQPGQSLTLIATANQGSEATYESGFVIDKFPISRPNLTFSTLTVSNMSPEDSSIYLCSVEAGSGYTFGSGTRLTVV.

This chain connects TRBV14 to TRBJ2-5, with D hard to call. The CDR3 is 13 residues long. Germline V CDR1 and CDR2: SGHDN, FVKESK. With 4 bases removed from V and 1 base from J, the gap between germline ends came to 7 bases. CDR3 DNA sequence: TGTGCCAGCAGCCCAGTACCCCAAGAGACCCAGTACTTC. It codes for CASSPVPQETQYF.

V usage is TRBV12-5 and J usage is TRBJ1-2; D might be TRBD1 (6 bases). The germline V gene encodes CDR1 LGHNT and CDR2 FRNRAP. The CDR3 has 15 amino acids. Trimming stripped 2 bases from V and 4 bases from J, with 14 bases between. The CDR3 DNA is TGTGCTAGTGGTTTGCTGCAGGGGTGGATCTATGGCTACACCTTC. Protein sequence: CASGLLQGWIYGYTF.

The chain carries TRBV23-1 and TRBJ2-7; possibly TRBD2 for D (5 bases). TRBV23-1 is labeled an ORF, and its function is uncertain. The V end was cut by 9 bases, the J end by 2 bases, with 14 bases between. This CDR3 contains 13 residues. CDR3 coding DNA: TGCGCCAGAAGGAGGCAGGCTGCCTACGAGCAGTACGTC. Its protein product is CARRRQAAYEQYV.

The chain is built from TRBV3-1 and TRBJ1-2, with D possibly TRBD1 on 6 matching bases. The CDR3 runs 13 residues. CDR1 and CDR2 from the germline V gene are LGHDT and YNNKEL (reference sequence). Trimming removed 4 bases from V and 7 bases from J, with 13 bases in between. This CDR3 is CASSLGGDAGYTF. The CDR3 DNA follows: TGTGCCAGCAGCCTAGGGGGGGATGCTGGCTACACCTTC.

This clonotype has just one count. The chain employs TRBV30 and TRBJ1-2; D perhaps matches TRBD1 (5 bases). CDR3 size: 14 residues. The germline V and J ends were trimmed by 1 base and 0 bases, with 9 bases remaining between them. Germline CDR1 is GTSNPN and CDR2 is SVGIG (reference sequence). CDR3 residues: CAWSGGASNYGYTF. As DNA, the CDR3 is TGTGCCTGGAGTGGCGGGGCGTCTAACTATGGCTACACCTTC.

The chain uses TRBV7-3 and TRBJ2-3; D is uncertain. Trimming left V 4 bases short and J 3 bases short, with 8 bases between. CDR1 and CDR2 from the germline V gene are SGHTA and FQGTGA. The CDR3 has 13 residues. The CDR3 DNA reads TGTGCCAGCAGCTCCTCCCTGACAGATACGCAGTATTTT. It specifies CASSSSLTDTQYF.